The 20 T cell receptor beta chains below come from one sample, sequenced in a study of blood T cell repertoires in COVID-19. Repertoires were generated with immunoSEQ multiplex PCR, while TCRdb's copy carries only in-frame clones and drops some. The repertoire consists of 90,000 to 130,000 clones, with around 82% occurring once and the leading ten covering 16%. Sequenced: peripheral blood. All receptors derive from a woman aged 55 to 70 with acute or convalescent COVID-19.

The chain joins TRBV18 to TRBJ2-5; 9 nucleotides match TRBD2. CDR1 is KGHSH, CDR2 LQKENI, per germline. With 2 bases clipped from V and 2 bases from J, the junction kept 12 bases outside the gene matches. The CDR3 consists of 18 residues. The CDR3 region has the DNA TGTGCCAGCTCACCAACGATGTCTAGCGGGGCTTCTCAAGAGACCCAGTACTTC. Translation: CASSPTMSSGASQETQYF.

This clone was observed once. This chain uses TRBV5-1 with TRBJ2-1; D remains unclear. The germline CDR1 and CDR2 sequences are SGHRS and YFSETQ. With 1 base removed from V and 8 bases from J, the gap between germline ends came to 19 bases. This CDR3 comprises 16 residues. The CDR3 reads CASSLRISDPGDEQFF. CDR3 sequence (DNA): TGCGCCAGCAGCTTGCGTATAAGCGACCCCGGCGATGAGCAGTTCTTC.

V usage is TRBV7-3 and J usage is TRBJ1-1, with 9 bases aligning to TRBD1. The length of the CDR3 is 15 residues. The germline CDR1 and CDR2 sequences are SGHTA and FQGTGA. V shed 6 bases, J shed 10 bases, and the junction held 15 bases outside the gene matches. The CDR3 protein is CASRGVHRDRDGAFF. The DNA for the CDR3 is TGTGCCAGCAGGGGGGTCCACCGGGACAGGGACGGAGCTTTCTTT.

The rearrangement joins TRBV10-3 to TRBJ2-1; 8 bases line up with TRBD1. The germline V gene has CDR1 ENHRY and CDR2 SYGVKD. Trimming removed 5 bases from V and 3 bases from J; junction bases left unmatched: 9. This CDR3 has 16 residues. In nucleotides, the CDR3 is TGTGCCATCAGTCAACTGGGACAGGATGACTACAATGAGCAGTTCTTC. This codes for CAISQLGQDDYNEQFF.

The chain is built from TRBV2 and TRBJ2-3, with 10 bases identical to TRBD2. The germline V gene has CDR1 SNHLY and CDR2 FYNNEI. CDR3 length equals 14 residues. V was pared by 8 bases and J by 7 bases, with 9 bases of the junction left unmatched. CDR3 DNA: TGTGCCAGCGCCCCGGGACTAGCGATCTATACGCAGTATTTT. Translating gives CASAPGLAIYTQYF.

This chain joins TRBV3-1 (or the pseudogene TRBV3-2) and TRBJ1-2, with D possibly TRBD1 on 6 matching bases. Germline loops: CDR1 LGHDT, CDR2 YNNKEL (reference sequence). This CDR3 is built from 16 residues. Trimming took off 8 bases at V and 0 bases at J, with 19 bases between the two ends. CDR3: CASRRYTGTPNYGYTF. The CDR3 DNA reads TGTGCCAGCCGTCGTTATACCGGGACACCTAACTATGGCTACACCTTC.

The CDR3 loop reads CASISSVHEQFF. The CDR3, as DNA: TGTGCCAGCATATCTAGCGTCCATGAGCAGTTCTTC. The chain is built from TRBV6-5 and TRBJ2-1, with TRBD2 as a possible D gene (6 bases). This CDR3 comprises 12 residues. The V gene lost 7 bases and the J gene lost 8 bases, with 12 bases spanning the gap. The germline gives CDR1 MNHEY, CDR2 SVGAGI.

V is TRBV7-2 and J is TRBJ1-3; the match to TRBD1 covers 9 bases. CDR1 is SGHTA, CDR2 FQGNSA, per germline. V lost 3 bases to trimming and J lost 7 bases; unmatched junction nucleotides: 10. The CDR3 is 16 amino acids. CDR3 sequence (DNA): TGTGCCAGCAGCTTGAGGACTGGACAGGGGCGTAACACCATATATTTT. Protein sequence: CASSLRTGQGRNTIYF.

The chain carries TRBV27 and TRBJ1-5, with TRBD1 matching 7 bases. The J segment lost 5 bases and the V segment lost 0 bases, leaving 4 bases of the junction unmatched. Germline CDR1 is MNHEY and CDR2 is SMNVEV (reference sequence). The CDR3 covers 15 residues. CDR3 in amino acids: CASSLSTGTHQPQHF. CDR3 sequence (DNA): TGTGCCAGCAGTTTATCGACAGGGACCCATCAGCCCCAGCATTTT.

This chain connects TRBV19 to TRBJ2-5; 7 bases are a match to TRBD2. The CDR3 totals 14 residues. The germline CDR1 and CDR2 sequences are LNHDA and SQIVND (reference sequence). V dropped 6 bases and J dropped 5; count of bases not matched to a gene: 9. The CDR3 sequence: CASRPPGRGETQYF. The DNA for the CDR3 is TGTGCCAGTAGGCCCCCGGGGCGGGGGGAGACCCAGTACTTC.

J is TRBJ1-1 and V is TRBV3-1 (or the pseudogene TRBV3-2), with TRBD1 identical over 7 bases. J gave up 10 bases and V 3 bases, and 11 bases lay outside the gene matches. The CDR3 consists of 14 residues. Germline loops: CDR1 LGHDT, CDR2 YNNKEL (reference sequence). The CDR3 is CASSHSDRAARAFF. The CDR3 nucleotides read TGTGCCAGCAGCCACTCCGACAGGGCCGCTCGAGCTTTCTTT.

The V call is TRBV9, the J call TRBJ2-2; TRBD2 is a possible D gene (6 bases). The CDR3 runs to 16 residues. Germline-derived CDR1 and CDR2 are SGDLS and YYNGEE. V was shortened by 0 bases and J by 4 bases, with 13 bases between the two germline ends. The chain's CDR3 is CASSVDGGMSTGELFF. As DNA, the CDR3 is TGTGCCAGCAGCGTAGATGGGGGGATGAGCACCGGGGAGCTGTTTTTT. Full variable domain (remainder filled in from reference TRBV9 and TRBJ2-2): DSGVTQTPKHLITATGQRVTLRCSPRSGDLSVYWYQQSLDQGLQFLIQYYNGEERAKGNILERFSAQQFPDLHSELNLSSLELGDSALYFCASSVDGGMSTGELFFGEGSRLTVL.

The chain uses TRBV24-1 and TRBJ2-5; 9 positions agree with TRBD1. V was clipped by 5 bases and J by 4 bases; unmatched bases: 7. The CDR3 is 15 amino acids. Germline V CDR1 and CDR2: KGHDR, SFDVKD. The CDR3 sequence is CATSAAGTGLETQYF. Written as DNA, the CDR3 is TGTGCCACCAGTGCTGCGGGGACAGGGCTAGAGACCCAGTACTTC.

The genes are TRBV7-8 and TRBJ1-5, with D tentatively TRBD1 (6 bases). The germline CDR1 and CDR2 sequences are SGHVS and FQNEAQ. The germline V and J ends were trimmed by 3 bases and 2 bases, with 8 bases remaining between them. There are 14 residues in the CDR3. CDR3 protein: CASSLGAGNQPQHF. Here the CDR3 DNA reads TGTGCCAGCAGCTTGGGGGCAGGCAATCAGCCCCAGCATTTT.

The chain uses TRBV2 and TRBJ1-4, with 7 bases that match TRBD1. Per the germline V gene, CDR1 is SNHLY and CDR2 is FYNNEI. The trim removed 0 bases at V and 4 bases at J, leaving 11 bases unmatched. CDR3 size: 18 residues. The chain's CDR3 is CASSEAAPDRALNEKLFF. CDR3 DNA sequence: TGTGCCAGCAGTGAAGCGGCCCCCGACAGGGCGCTTAATGAAAAACTGTTTTTT.

V gene TRBV2 combines with J gene TRBJ2-7, with 10 nucleotides matching TRBD2. The CDR3 spans 17 residues. CDR1 is SNHLY and CDR2 is FYNNEI in the germline V gene. The V and J ends lost 7 bases and 0 bases, in that order; junction bases with no gene match: 12. This chain's CDR3 is CASNFPLTSGRSYEQYF. The CDR3 bases are TGTGCCAGCAATTTTCCCCTGACTAGCGGGCGCTCCTACGAGCAGTACTTC.

J is TRBJ1-4 and V is TRBV4-1; D is undetermined. This CDR3 has 13 amino acids. CDR1 MGHRA and CDR2 YSYEKL come from the germline V gene. The V and J ends lost 0 bases and 7 bases respectively, with 6 bases between them. In nucleotides, the CDR3 is TGCGCCAGCAGCCAAGACCGGGGTGAAAAACTGTTTTTT. It specifies CASSQDRGEKLFF.

The V and J genes are TRBV29-1 and TRBJ1-6; D perhaps matches TRBD1 (5 bases). Germline V gene lookup returns CDR1 SQVTM and CDR2 ANQGSEA. This CDR3 has 13 residues. V was trimmed by 4 bases and J by 7 bases, leaving 11 bases between them. In DNA form, the CDR3 reads TGCAGCGTTGGAAGGGGAAAGAATTCACCCCTCCACTTT. It encodes CSVGRGKNSPLHF.

V and J are TRBV29-1 and TRBJ1-2; 10 bases align to TRBD1. CDR1 is SQVTM and CDR2 is ANQGSEA in the germline V gene. With V trimmed by 0 bases and J by 8 bases, 3 bases remained unmatched. The CDR3 runs to 13 residues. This CDR3 is CSVEETGGRGYTF. The CDR3 coding sequence is TGCAGCGTTGAAGAGACAGGGGGCCGGGGCTACACCTTC.

The DNA for the CDR3 is TGTGCCTGGAGAATAAGGGGAGGGTTTTCCTACGAGCAGTACTTC. Translation gives CAWRIRGGFSYEQYF. This chain uses TRBV30 with TRBJ2-7; the match to TRBD2 covers 7 bases. The CDR3 runs to 15 residues. Trimming took 3 bases from V and 1 from J; bases not matched to a gene: 9. Germline CDR1 and CDR2: GTSNPN and SVGIG (reference sequence).